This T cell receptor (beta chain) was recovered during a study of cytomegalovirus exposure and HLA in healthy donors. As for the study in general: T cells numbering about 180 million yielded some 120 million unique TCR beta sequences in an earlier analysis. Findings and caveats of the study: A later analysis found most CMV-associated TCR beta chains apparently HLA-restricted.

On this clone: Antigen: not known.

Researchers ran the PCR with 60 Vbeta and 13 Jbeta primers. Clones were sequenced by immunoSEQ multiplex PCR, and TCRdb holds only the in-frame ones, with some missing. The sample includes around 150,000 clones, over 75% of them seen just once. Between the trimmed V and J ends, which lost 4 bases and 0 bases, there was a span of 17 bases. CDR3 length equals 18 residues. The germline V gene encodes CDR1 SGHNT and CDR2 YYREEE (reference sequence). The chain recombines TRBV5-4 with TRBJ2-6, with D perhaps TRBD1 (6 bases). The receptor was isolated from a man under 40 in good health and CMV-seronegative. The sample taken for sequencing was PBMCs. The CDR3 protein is CASSPLRTAFSGANVLTF. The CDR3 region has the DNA TGTGCCAGCAGCCCCCTTAGGACAGCTTTCTCTGGGGCCAACGTCCTGACTTTC.